A selection of T cell receptor beta chains follows, all from one sample in a study of T cells expressing NK-cell markers. TCRdb re-called the 5' RACE reads, yielding one record per CDR3 amino acid sequence without DNA. The table lists over 150,000 distinct CDR3 sequences. The sample comprised blood T cells: a sorted CD56 or NKG2C T cell subset, CD4+ or CD8+ T cells, or bulk PBMC T cells (not recorded which). The receptor set was obtained from a man aged 18-70 years in good health. Each CDR3 is given with its conserved first and last residue. Fields, in order: J gene, V gene, CDR3 protein.

TRBJ1-5	TRBV29-1	CSARDGNQPQHF
TRBJ1-5	TRBV28	CASSSDRDLSEPQHF
TRBJ2-1	TRBV5-1	CASSPGLRAHEQFF
TRBJ2-5	TRBV6-2/TRBV6-3	CASSSLGLAGVTIQETQYF
TRBJ2-7	TRBV2	CASSSWTGTSLGYEQYF
TRBJ2-7	TRBV7-8	CASSSHTTRYEQYF
TRBJ2-7	TRBV5-6	CASTVIFGDSSYEQYF
TRBJ2-3	TRBV11-1	CASSFIGRVDGSTDTQYF
TRBJ2-7	TRBV7-9	CASSGWGIDNGYEQYF
TRBJ1-5	TRBV30	CAWNGQGHNQPQHF
TRBJ2-1	TRBV27	CASKEGLAPYNEQFF
TRBJ2-7	TRBV19	CASGPGAIYEQYF
TRBJ2-1	TRBV7-9	CASSKDNYNEQFF
TRBJ2-7	TRBV27	CASSLIGGGTGIYEQYF
TRBJ2-7	TRBV6-1	CASSETADRGFYEQYF
TRBJ2-1	TRBV7-6	CASSSTPPLQKYNEQFF
TRBJ2-3	TRBV11-2	CASSQNPAPSSTDTQYF
TRBJ2-7	TRBV2	CASSEARQLLYEQYF
TRBJ2-5	TRBV6-2/TRBV6-3	CASSDPTSGQETQYF
TRBJ2-5	TRBV12-3/TRBV12-4	CASRPRGSQETQYF
TRBJ2-5	TRBV7-3	CASSEGLAAIQETQYF
TRBJ2-7	TRBV9	CASSVGTGRLSYEQYF
TRBJ2-5	TRBV20-1	CSAKEGAGWGETQYF
TRBJ2-5	TRBV12-3/TRBV12-4	CASRTGTGGWKETQYF
TRBJ2-5	TRBV7-9	CASSLEFSGGQETQYF
TRBJ2-3	TRBV5-1	CASSLDYGGGTDTQYF
TRBJ2-3	TRBV12-3/TRBV12-4	CASRSASGGRTQYF
TRBJ1-1	TRBV7-3	CASSLTRSNTEAFF
TRBJ2-5	TRBV20-1	CSAAAGSDSETQYF
TRBJ1-2	TRBV9	CASSRDRVHYGYTF
TRBJ1-6	TRBV6-2/TRBV6-3	CASSYSSSPLHF